This T cell receptor (beta chain) was recovered during a study of OX40 agonist ivuxolimab in advanced cancers. Turning to the study itself: The dose-escalation group included hepatocellular carcinoma, melanoma, renal cell carcinoma and head and neck cancer. Study-level findings and limits: On average, CD8+ T cells had more expanded clones than CD4+.

The CDR3 contains 13 residues. V dropped 6 bases and J dropped 0 bases, with 8 bases sitting between them. Germline V gene sequence: CDR1 MNHEY, CDR2 SMNVEV (reference sequence). Concerning this clone itself: Its specificity is not known.

Here immunoSEQ multiplex PCR was the method, and the copy in TCRdb shows in-frame clones only, minus some. This sample has about 14,000 clones, with about 90% found just once. The source material was CD4+ or CD8+ T cells sorted from blood, sampled in a trial of the OX40 agonist ivuxolimab. The chain links TRBV27 to TRBJ1-2; tentative D call: TRBD1 (6 bases). This clonotype was sampled from an adult with an advanced solid tumor such as melanoma, head and neck, liver or kidney cancer. CDR3: CASRDRPNYGYTF. CDR3 in DNA: TGTGCCAGCAGGGACAGACCTAACTATGGCTACACCTTC.